These 17 T cell receptor beta chains share one sample of origin, sequenced in a study of cytomegalovirus exposure and HLA in healthy donors. Profiling relied on immunoSEQ multiplex PCR, and the TCRdb table lists in-frame clones only, not all of them. This sample yields about 56,000 clones, of which 93% are seen a single time; under 2% belongs to the top ten. Material: PBMCs. The receptors were gathered from a young woman in good health and CMV-seropositive.

This sequence joins TRBV5-1 and TRBJ2-3, with D possibly matching TRBD2 (7 bases). The germline gives CDR1 SGHRS, CDR2 YFSETQ. V lost 1 base and J 4 bases, leaving 16 bases between the germline ends. The CDR3 is made up of 16 amino acids. As DNA, the CDR3 is TGCGCCAGCAGCTTGTTTCAGGGGAGGGGGGCAGATACGCAGTATTTT. This sequence encodes CASSLFQGRGADTQYF.

In this sample, this clone turned up a few times. The chain uses TRBV5-1 and TRBJ1-1; 10 bases are shared with TRBD1. The length of the CDR3 is 15 residues. CDR1 SGHRS and CDR2 YFSETQ come from the germline V gene. The junction had 9 bases not matched to a gene; V was cut back by 5 bases and J by 5 bases. CDR3 loop: CASSQSGQGGTEAFF. CDR3 in DNA: TGCGCCAGCAGTCAAAGCGGACAGGGGGGTACTGAAGCTTTCTTT.

This clone turned up a few times. The chain joins TRBV9 to TRBJ2-1; 13 bases line up with TRBD2. V was clipped by 2 bases and J by 0 bases; unmatched bases: 5. The germline V gene encodes CDR1 SGDLS and CDR2 YYNGEE. There are 18 residues in the CDR3. CDR3 sequence (DNA): TGTGCCAGCAGCGTTGCGGGACTAGCGGGGAGCTCCTACAATGAGCAGTTCTTC. Translating it yields CASSVAGLAGSSYNEQFF.

This chain joins TRBV27 and TRBJ2-3; 8 nucleotides agree with TRBD2. Germline assignment: CDR1 MNHEY and CDR2 SMNVEV (reference sequence). The length of the CDR3 is 15 residues. J was trimmed by 2 bases and V by 5 bases; bases with no gene match: 6. This chain's CDR3 is CASSRRGGTTDTQYF. CDR3 DNA: TGTGCCAGCAGTAGGCGCGGGGGGACCACAGATACGCAGTATTTT.

The chain is built from TRBV6-5 and TRBJ1-4; 9 nucleotides agree with TRBD1. After removal of 5 bases from V and 10 bases from J, the junction contained 8 bases not matched to a gene. This CDR3 has 14 residues. The germline gives CDR1 MNHEY, CDR2 SVGAGI. The CDR3 coding sequence is TGTGCCAGCAGTCGGGACAGGGCCTTGGGAAAACTGTTTTTT. Encoded protein: CASSRDRALGKLFF.

The chain joins TRBV7-8 to TRBJ1-6; 7 bases are a match to TRBD1. The V gene's germline CDR1 is SGHVS and CDR2 FQNEAQ. The CDR3 is 16 amino acids. J lost 7 bases, V lost 0 bases, and 6 bases had no gene match. The CDR3 DNA reads TGTGCCAGCAGCTTAGCTTTAGGGGGCATGAATTCACCCCTCCACTTT. Translation: CASSLALGGMNSPLHF.

The chain joins TRBV9 to TRBJ2-2; tentative D call: TRBD2 (7 bases). The CDR3 covers 18 residues. V was trimmed by 5 bases and J by 1 base, leaving 21 bases between them. Germline lookup yields CDR1 SGDLS and CDR2 YYNGEE. CDR3 in amino acids: CASRAGLGWGLNTGELFF. The CDR3 bases are TGTGCCAGCAGAGCGGGATTAGGCTGGGGGCTGAACACCGGGGAGCTGTTTTTT.

This chain links TRBV7-8 with TRBJ1-5, with unresolved D. The V end was cut by 5 bases, the J end by 5 bases, with 10 bases between. The CDR3 sequence is 13 residues long. CDR1 SGHVS and CDR2 FQNEAQ come from the germline V gene. Here the CDR3 reads CASSRYSYQPQHF. CDR3 in DNA: TGTGCCAGCAGCCGGTATTCGTATCAGCCCCAGCATTTT.

This sequence joins TRBV28 and TRBJ2-5, with 7 bases lining up with TRBD1. After removal of 2 bases from V and 3 bases from J, the junction contained 9 bases not matched to a gene. CDR1 is MDHEN and CDR2 is SYDVKM in the germline V gene. CDR3 length: 16 residues. The CDR3 DNA follows: TGTGCCAGCAGTTTACCTCCGAACAGGGGAGAAGAGACCCAGTACTTC. Its translation: CASSLPPNRGEETQYF.

The J gene is TRBJ1-2, the V gene TRBV19, with D uncertain. The germline gives CDR1 LNHDA, CDR2 SQIVND (reference sequence). The V and J ends lost 3 bases and 4 bases respectively, with 18 bases between them. This CDR3 has 16 residues. The CDR3 spells CASSIVRVGMSYGYTF. CDR3 coding DNA: TGTGCCAGTAGTATCGTACGGGTTGGTATGAGCTATGGCTACACCTTC.

The chain combines TRBV7-9 with TRBJ2-3; 9 positions agree with TRBD2. This CDR3 region has 16 residues. Per germline, CDR1 SEHNR and CDR2 FQNEAQ (reference sequence). V shed 0 bases and J 4 bases; nucleotides not matched to a gene: 5. The CDR3 DNA reads as TGTGCCAGCAGCTTAGCACCGGGACTAGCAGCAGATACGCAGTATTTT. Translation: CASSLAPGLAADTQYF.

This chain uses TRBV27 with TRBJ1-1, with 8 bases fitting TRBD1. This CDR3 region has 15 residues. V lost 5 bases and J lost 4; bases outside the gene matches: 9. Germline V CDR1 and CDR2: MNHEY, SMNVEV (reference sequence). The CDR3 DNA is TGTGCCAGCAGTGTAGACAGGGGTCCGGGCACTGAAGCTTTCTTT. Translated, it gives CASSVDRGPGTEAFF.

The chain employs TRBV10-3 and TRBJ2-3; TRBD2 is a possible D gene (6 bases). The germline gives CDR1 ENHRY, CDR2 SYGVKD. The CDR3 runs to 15 residues. The V gene lost 6 bases and the J gene lost 0 bases, with 13 bases spanning the gap. The CDR3 sequence: CAISRDGGSTDTQYF. CDR3 nucleotide sequence: TGTGCCATCAGCCGCGACGGGGGAAGCACAGATACGCAGTATTTT.

The rearrangement links TRBV28 to TRBJ1-6, with 9 bases that match TRBD1. V gave up 0 bases and J gave up 7 bases; unmatched junction bases: 1. Per the germline V gene, CDR1 is MDHEN and CDR2 is SYDVKM. The CDR3 length is 15 residues. In DNA, the CDR3 is TGTGCCAGCAGTTTATGGGACAGGGGAAATTCACCCCTCCACTTT. Encoded protein: CASSLWDRGNSPLHF.

The chain is built from TRBV27 and TRBJ2-2; D gene uncertain. Germline-derived CDR1 and CDR2 are MNHEY and SMNVEV (reference sequence). The V and J ends lost 3 bases and 9 bases respectively, with 5 bases between them. The CDR3 has 11 amino acids. The CDR3 nucleotides are TGTGCCAGCAGTTTTAATCGGGAGCTGTTTTTT. Translating gives CASSFNRELFF.

The chain is built from TRBV18 and TRBJ1-1, with D possibly TRBD1 on 6 matching bases. The V gene's germline CDR1 is KGHSH and CDR2 LQKENI. This CDR3 has 18 amino acids. With 1 base removed from V and 0 bases from J, the gap between germline ends came to 18 bases. CDR3 region: CASSPRMEGGGMNTEAFF. CDR3 sequence (DNA): TGTGCCAGCTCACCACGTATGGAGGGAGGGGGTATGAACACTGAAGCTTTCTTT. Filled out from reference TRBV18 and TRBJ1-1, the complete variable domain reads NAGVMQNPRHLVRRRGQEARLRCSPMKGHSHVYWYRQLPEEGLKFMVYLQKENIIDESGMPKERFSAEFPKEGPSILRIQQVVRGDSAAYFCASSPRMEGGGMNTEAFFGQGTRLTVV.

V is TRBV6-5 and J is TRBJ1-5, with D uncertain. The CDR3 is 14 amino acids. The germline V gene encodes CDR1 MNHEY and CDR2 SVGAGI. V lost 0 bases to trimming and J lost 4 bases, with 7 bases between them. The chain's CDR3 is CASSYSRENQPQHF. The CDR3 nucleotides read TGTGCCAGCAGTTACTCGAGGGAAAATCAGCCCCAGCATTTT.